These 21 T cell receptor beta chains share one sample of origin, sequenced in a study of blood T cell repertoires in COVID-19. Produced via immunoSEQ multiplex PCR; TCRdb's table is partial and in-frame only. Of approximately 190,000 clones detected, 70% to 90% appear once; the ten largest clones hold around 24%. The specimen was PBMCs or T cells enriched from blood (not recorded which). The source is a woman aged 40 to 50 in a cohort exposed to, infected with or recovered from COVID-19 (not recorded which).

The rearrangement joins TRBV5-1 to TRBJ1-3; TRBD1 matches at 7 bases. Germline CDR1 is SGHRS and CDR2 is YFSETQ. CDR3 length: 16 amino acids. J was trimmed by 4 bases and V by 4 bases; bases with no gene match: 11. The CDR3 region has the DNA TGCGCCAGCAGCGGGTGGACAGGCCGGGAAGGAAACACCATATATTTT. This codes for CASSGWTGREGNTIYF.

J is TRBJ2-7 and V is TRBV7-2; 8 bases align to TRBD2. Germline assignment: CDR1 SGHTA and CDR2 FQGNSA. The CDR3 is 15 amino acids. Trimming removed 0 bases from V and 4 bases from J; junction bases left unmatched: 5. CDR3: CASSLAGLGPYEQYF. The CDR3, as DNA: TGTGCCAGCAGCTTAGCGGGACTAGGCCCATACGAGCAGTACTTC.

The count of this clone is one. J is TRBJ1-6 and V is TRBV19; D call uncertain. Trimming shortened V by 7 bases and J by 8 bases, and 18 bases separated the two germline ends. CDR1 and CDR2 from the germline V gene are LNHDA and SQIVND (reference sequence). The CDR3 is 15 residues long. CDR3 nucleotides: TGTGCCAGTACACCGGTGTGGGCGATGGATTCACCCCTCCACTTT. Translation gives CASTPVWAMDSPLHF.

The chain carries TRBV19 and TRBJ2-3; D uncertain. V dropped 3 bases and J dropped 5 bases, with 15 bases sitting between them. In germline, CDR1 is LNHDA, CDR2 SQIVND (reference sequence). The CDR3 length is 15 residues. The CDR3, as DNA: TGTGCCAGTAGTATGTCCCCGAACCAGGTAGATACGCAGTATTTT. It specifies CASSMSPNQVDTQYF.

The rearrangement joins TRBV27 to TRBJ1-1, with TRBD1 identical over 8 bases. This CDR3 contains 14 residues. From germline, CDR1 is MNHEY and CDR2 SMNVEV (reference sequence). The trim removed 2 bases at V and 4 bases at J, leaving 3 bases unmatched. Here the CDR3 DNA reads TGTGCCAGCAGTTTAGGACAGGGAAGCACTGAAGCTTTCTTT. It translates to CASSLGQGSTEAFF.

CDR3 protein: CASRVLDREHPGELFF. The CDR3 DNA follows: TGTGCCAGCAGGGTTCTGGACAGGGAGCACCCCGGGGAGCTGTTTTTT. The rearrangement uses TRBV27 and TRBJ2-2; 8 positions agree with TRBD1. CDR3 length: 16 residues. Trimming at V came to 6 bases and at J to 6 bases, leaving 12 bases not matched to a gene. Germline-derived CDR1 and CDR2 are MNHEY and SMNVEV (reference sequence).

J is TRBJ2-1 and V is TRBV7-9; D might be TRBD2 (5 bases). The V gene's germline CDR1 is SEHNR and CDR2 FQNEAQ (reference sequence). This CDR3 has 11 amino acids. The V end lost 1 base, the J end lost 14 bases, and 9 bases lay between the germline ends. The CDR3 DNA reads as TGTGCCAGCAGCTTAGGGGGAGTAGAGTTCTTC. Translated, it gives CASSLGGVEFF.

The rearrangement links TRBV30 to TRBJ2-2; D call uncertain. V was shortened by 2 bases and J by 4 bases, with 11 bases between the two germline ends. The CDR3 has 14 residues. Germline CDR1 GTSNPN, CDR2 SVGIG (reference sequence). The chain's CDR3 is CAWSFGSSTGELFF. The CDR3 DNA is TGTGCCTGGAGTTTCGGGTCGAGCACCGGGGAGCTGTTTTTT.

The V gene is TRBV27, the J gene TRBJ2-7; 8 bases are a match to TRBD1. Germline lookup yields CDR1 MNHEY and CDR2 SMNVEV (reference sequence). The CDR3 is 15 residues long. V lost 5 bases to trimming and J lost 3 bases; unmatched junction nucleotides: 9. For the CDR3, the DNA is TGTGCCAGCAGTCCCCTCGGACAGGGTCACTACGAGCAGTACTTC. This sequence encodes CASSPLGQGHYEQYF.

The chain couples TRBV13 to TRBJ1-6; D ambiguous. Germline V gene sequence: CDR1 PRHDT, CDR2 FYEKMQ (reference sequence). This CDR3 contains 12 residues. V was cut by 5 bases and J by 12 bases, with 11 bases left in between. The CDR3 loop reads CASSPRGRPLHF. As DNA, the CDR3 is TGTGCCAGCAGCCCCCGCGGGAGACCCCTCCACTTT. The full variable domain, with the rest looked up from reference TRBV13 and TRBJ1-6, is AAGVIQSPRHLIKEKRETATLKCYPIPRHDTVYWYQQGPGQDPQFLISFYEKMQSDKGSIPDRFSAQQFSDYHSELNMSSLELGDSALYFCASSPRGRPLHFGNGTRLTVT.

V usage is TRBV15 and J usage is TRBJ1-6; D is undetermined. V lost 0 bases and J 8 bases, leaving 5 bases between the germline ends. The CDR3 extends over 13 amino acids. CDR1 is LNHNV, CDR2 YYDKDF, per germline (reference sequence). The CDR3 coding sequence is TGTGCCACCAGCAGAGAGGAGGATTCACCCCTCCACTTT. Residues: CATSREEDSPLHF.

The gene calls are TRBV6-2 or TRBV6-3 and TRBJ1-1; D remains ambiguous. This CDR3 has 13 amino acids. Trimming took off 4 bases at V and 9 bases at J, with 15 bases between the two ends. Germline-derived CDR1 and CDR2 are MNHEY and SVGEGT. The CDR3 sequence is CASSSVSSGQAFF. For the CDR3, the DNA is TGTGCCAGCAGTTCCGTCTCGTCGGGTCAAGCTTTCTTT.

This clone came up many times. CDR3 loop: CASSAPGETGSYEQYF. In nucleotides, the CDR3 is TGTGCCAGCAGCGCCCCAGGGGAAACAGGCAGCTACGAGCAGTACTTC. The J gene is TRBJ2-7, the V gene TRBV7-2, with D tentatively TRBD1 (6 bases). The V gene's germline CDR1 is SGHTA and CDR2 FQGNSA. The CDR3 runs to 16 residues. V shed 5 bases and J shed 3 bases, with 20 bases lying between them.

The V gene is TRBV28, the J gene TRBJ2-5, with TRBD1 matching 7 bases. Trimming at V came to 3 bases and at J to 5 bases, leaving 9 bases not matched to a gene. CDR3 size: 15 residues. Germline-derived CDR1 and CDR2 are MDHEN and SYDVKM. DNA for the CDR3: TGTGCCAGCAGTTTCGGGGATAGGGGGCGGGAGACCCAGTACTTC. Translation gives CASSFGDRGRETQYF.

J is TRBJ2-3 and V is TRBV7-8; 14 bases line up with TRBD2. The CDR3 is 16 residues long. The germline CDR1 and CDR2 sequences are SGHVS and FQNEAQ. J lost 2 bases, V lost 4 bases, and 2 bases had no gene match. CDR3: CASSWGLAGDTDTQYF. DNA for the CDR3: TGTGCCAGCAGCTGGGGACTAGCGGGGGACACAGATACGCAGTATTTT.

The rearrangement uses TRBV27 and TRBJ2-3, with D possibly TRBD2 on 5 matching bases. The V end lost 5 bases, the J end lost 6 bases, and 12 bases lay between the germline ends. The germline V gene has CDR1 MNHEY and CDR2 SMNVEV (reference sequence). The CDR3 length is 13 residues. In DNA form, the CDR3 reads TGTGCCAGCAGTCCGGGATTAGGGGATACGCAGTATTTT. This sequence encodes CASSPGLGDTQYF.

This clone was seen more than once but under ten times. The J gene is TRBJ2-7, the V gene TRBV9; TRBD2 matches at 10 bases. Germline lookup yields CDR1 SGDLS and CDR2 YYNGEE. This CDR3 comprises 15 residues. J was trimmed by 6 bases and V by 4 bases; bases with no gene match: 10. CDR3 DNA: TGTGCCAGCAGCCCAGGGAGCGGGGGGGCCGGCGAGCAGTACTTC. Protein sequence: CASSPGSGGAGEQYF.

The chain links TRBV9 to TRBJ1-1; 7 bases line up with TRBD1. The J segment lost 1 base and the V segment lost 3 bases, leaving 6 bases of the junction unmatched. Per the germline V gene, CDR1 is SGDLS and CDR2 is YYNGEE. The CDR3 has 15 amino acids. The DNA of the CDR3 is TGTGCCAGCAGCGCCTCCGGGACAGCGAACACTGAAGCTTTCTTT. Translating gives CASSASGTANTEAFF.

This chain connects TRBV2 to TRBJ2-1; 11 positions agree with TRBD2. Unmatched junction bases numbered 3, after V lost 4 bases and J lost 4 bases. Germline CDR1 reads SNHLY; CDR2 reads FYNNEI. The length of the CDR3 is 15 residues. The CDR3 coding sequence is TGTGCCAGCAGTGTGACTAGCGGGGATTACAATGAGCAGTTCTTC. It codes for CASSVTSGDYNEQFF. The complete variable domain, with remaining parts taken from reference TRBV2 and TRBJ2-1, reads EPEVTQTPSHQVTQMGQEVILRCVPISNHLYFYWYRQILGQKVEFLVSFYNNEISEKSEIFDDQFSVERPDGSNFTLKIRSTKLEDSAMYFCASSVTSGDYNEQFFGPGTRLTVL.

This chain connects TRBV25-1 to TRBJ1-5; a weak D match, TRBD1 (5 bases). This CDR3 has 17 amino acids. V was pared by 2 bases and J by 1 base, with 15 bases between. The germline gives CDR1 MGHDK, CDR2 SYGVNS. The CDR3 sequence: CASSETAGGASNQPQHF. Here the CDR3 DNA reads TGTGCCAGCAGTGAAACGGCGGGAGGGGCAAGCAATCAGCCCCAGCATTTT.

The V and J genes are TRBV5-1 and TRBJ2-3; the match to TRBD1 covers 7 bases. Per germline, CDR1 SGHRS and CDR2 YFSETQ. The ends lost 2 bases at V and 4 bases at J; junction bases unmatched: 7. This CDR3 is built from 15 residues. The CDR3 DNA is TGCGCCAGCAGCTTTGGGGACAGCATATCAGATACGCAGTATTTT. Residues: CASSFGDSISDTQYF.